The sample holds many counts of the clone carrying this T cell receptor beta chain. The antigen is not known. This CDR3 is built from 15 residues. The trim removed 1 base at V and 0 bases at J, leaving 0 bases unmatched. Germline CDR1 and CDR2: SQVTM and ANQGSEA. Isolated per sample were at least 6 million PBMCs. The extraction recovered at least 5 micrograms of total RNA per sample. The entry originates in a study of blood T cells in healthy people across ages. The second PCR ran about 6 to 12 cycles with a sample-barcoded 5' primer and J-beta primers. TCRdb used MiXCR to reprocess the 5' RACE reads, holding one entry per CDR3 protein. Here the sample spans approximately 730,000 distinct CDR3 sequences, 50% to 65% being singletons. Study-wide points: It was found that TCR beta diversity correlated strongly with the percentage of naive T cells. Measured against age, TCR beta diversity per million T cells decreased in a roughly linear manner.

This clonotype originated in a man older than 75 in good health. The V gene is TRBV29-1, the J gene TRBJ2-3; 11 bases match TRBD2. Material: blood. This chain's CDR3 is CSVEGTSGSTDTQYF. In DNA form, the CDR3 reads TGCAGCGTTGAAGGGACTAGCGGGAGCACAGATACGCAGTATTTT.